This T cell receptor (beta chain) was recorded in a study of post-analysis software for immune sequencing data. Carried by the TCR beta cDNA libraries were unique molecular identifiers. TCRdb independently ran MiXCR on the PCR reads; one entry per CDR3 protein. Here the sample spans more than 450,000 distinct CDR3 sequences, about a third being singletons. This clonotype was counted only a few times. Its specificity is unknown. Whole-study results and caveats: Significantly lower normalized Chao1 diversity was seen in multiple sclerosis patients than in controls.

The source of this sequence is a girl under 18 with multiple sclerosis. What was sequenced was blood.

CDR3 coding DNA: TGTGCCAGCAGCCAAACCCCGGCAGTAATTTACCAAGAGACCCAGTACTTC. Translation: CASSQTPAVIYQETQYF. V usage is TRBV6-5 and J usage is TRBJ2-5, with no clear D. The germline V gene encodes CDR1 MNHEY and CDR2 SVGAGI. The CDR3 has 17 residues. V gave up 6 bases and J gave up 0 bases, with 20 bases separating them.